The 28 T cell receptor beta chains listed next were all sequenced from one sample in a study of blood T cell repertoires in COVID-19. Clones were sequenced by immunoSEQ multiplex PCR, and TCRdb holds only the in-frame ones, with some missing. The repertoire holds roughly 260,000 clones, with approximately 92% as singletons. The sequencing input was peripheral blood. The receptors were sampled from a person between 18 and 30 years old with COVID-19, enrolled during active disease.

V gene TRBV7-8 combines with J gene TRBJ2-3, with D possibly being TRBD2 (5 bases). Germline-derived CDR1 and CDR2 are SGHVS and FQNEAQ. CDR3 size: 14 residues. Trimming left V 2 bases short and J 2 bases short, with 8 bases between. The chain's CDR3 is CASSLRGNTDTQYF. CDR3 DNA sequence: TGTGCCAGCAGCTTACGAGGGAACACAGATACGCAGTATTTT.

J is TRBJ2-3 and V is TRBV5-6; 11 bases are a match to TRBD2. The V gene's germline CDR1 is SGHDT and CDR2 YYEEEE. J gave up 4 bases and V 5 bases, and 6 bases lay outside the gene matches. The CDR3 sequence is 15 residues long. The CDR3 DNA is TGTGCCAGCAGACTAGCGGGAGCCTTATCAGATACGCAGTATTTT. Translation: CASRLAGALSDTQYF.

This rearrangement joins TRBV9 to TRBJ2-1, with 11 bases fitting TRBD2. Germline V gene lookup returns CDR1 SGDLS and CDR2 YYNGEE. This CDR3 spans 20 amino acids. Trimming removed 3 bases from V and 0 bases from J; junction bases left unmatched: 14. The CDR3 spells CASSGTGMGLAALSYNEQFF. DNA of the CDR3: TGTGCCAGCAGCGGGACAGGGATGGGACTAGCGGCCCTCTCCTACAATGAGCAGTTCTTC.

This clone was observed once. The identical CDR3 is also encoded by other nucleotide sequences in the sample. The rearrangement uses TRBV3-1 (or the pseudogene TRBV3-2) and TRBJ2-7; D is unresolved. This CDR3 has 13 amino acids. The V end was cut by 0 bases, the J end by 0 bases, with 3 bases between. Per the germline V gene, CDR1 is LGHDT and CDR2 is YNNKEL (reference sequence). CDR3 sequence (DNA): TGTGCCAGCAGCCAAGACTTCTCCTACGAGCAGTACTTC. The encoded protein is CASSQDFSYEQYF.

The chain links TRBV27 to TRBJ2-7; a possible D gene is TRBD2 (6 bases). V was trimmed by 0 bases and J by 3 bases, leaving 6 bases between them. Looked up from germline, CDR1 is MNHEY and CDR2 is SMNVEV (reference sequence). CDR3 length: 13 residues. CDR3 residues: CASSLSGGYEQYF. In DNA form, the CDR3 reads TGTGCCAGCAGTTTATCCGGGGGCTACGAGCAGTACTTC.

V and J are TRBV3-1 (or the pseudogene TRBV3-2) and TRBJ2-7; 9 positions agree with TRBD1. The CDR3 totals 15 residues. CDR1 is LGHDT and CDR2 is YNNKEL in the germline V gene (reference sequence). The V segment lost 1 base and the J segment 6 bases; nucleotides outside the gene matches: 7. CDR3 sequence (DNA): TGTGCCAGCAGCCAAGGCCGGGACAGGGTAAGCGAGCAGTACTTC. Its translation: CASSQGRDRVSEQYF.

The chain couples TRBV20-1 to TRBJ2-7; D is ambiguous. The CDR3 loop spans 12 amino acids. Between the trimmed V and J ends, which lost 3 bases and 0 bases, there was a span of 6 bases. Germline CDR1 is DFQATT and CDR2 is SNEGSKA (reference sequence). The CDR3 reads CSASPSSYEQYF. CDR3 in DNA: TGCAGTGCTAGTCCTAGCTCCTACGAGCAGTACTTC.

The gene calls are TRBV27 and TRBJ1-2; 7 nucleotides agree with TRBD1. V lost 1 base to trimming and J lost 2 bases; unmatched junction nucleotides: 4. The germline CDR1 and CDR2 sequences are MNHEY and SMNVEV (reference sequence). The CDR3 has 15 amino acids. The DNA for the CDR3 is TGTGCCAGCAGTTTATACGGGACAGAGAACTATGGCTACACCTTC. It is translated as CASSLYGTENYGYTF.

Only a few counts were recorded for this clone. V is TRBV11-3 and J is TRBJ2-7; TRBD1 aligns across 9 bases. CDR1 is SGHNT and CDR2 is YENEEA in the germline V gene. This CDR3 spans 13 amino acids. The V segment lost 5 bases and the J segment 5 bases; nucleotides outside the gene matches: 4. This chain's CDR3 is CASSKGQGHEQYF. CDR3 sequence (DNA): TGTGCCAGCAGCAAGGGACAGGGCCACGAGCAGTACTTC.

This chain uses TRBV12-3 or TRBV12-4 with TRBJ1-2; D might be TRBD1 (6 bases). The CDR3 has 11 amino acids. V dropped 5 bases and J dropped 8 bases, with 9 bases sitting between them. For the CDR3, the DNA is TGTGCCAGCAGTATAGACAGGGGCTACACCTTC. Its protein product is CASSIDRGYTF.

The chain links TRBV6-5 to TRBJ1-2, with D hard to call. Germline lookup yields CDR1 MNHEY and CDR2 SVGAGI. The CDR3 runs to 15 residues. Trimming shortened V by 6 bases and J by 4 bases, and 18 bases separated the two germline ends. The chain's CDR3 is CASSLTDPAVYGYTF. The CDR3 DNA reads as TGTGCCAGCAGCCTAACCGACCCTGCGGTCTATGGCTACACCTTC.

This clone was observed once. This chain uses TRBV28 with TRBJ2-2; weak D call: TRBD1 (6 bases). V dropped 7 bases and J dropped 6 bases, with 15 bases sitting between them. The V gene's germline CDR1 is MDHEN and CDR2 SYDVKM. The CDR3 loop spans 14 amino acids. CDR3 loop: CASKGTFRAGELFF. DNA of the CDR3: TGTGCCAGCAAGGGGACATTTCGGGCCGGGGAGCTGTTTTTT.

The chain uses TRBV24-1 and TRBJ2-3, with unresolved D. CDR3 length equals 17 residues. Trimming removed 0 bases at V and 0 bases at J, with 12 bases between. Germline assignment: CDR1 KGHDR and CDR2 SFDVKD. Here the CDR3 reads CATSDLQATTSTDTQYF. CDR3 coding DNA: TGTGCCACCAGTGATTTGCAGGCTACCACTAGCACAGATACGCAGTATTTT.

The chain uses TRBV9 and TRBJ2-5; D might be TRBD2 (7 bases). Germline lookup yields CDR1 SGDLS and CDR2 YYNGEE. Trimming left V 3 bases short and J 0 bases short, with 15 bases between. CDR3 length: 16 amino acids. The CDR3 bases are TGTGCCAGCAGCGGAGCCGGGGGGCGGGACCAAGAGACCCAGTACTTC. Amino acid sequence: CASSGAGGRDQETQYF.

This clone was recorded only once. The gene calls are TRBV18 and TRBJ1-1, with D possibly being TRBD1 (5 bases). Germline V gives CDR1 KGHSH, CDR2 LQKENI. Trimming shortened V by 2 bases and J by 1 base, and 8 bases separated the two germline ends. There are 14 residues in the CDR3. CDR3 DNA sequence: TGTGCCAGCTCACCAGTGGGGCCGAACACTGAAGCTTTCTTT. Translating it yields CASSPVGPNTEAFF.

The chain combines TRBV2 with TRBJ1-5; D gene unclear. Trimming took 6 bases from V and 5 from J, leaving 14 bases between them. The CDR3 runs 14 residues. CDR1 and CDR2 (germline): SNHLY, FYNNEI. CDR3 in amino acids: CASSGGRGDQPQHF. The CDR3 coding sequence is TGTGCCAGCAGCGGTGGGCGGGGTGATCAGCCCCAGCATTTT.

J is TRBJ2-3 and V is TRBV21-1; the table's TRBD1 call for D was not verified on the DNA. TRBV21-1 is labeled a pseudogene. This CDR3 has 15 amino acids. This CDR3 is CASSGDPGSTDTQYF. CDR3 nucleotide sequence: TGTGCCAGCAGCGGGGATCCAGGGTCCACAGATACGCAGTATTTT.

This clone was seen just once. The CDR3 DNA follows: TGCGCCAGCACCCCAGACAGCAACCATGAAGCTTTCTTT. It specifies CASTPDSNHEAFF. This rearrangement joins TRBV5-1 to TRBJ1-1, with D perhaps matching TRBD1 (5 bases). The germline CDR1 and CDR2 sequences are SGHRS and YFSETQ. The CDR3 contains 13 residues. V was clipped by 6 bases and J by 7 bases, with 16 bases between them. The full variable domain, completed using reference TRBV5-1 and TRBJ1-1, is KAGVTQTPRYLIKTRGQQVTLSCSPISGHRSVSWYQQTPGQGLQFLFEYFSETQRNKGNFPGRFSGRQFSNSRSEMNVSTLELGDSALYLCASTPDSNHEAFFGQGTRLTVV.

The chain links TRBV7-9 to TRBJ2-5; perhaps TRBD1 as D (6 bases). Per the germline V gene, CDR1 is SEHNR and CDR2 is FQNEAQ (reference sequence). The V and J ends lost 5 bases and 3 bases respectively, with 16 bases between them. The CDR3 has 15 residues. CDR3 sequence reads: CASSGPGQRKETQYF. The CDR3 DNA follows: TGTGCCAGCAGCGGACCGGGACAAAGAAAAGAGACCCAGTACTTC.

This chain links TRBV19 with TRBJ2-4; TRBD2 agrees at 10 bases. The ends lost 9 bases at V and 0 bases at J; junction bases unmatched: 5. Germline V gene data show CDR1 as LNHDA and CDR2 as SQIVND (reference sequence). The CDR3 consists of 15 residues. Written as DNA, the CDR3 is TGTGCCAGCCGGACTAGCGGTCTAGCCAAAAACATTCAGTACTTC. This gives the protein CASRTSGLAKNIQYF.

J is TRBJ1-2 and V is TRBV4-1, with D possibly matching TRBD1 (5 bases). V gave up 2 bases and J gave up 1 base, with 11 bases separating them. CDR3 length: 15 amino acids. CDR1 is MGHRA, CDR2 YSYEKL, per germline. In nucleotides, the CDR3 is TGCGCCAGCAGCCAAACGATGACAGTTAACTATGGCTACACCTTC. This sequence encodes CASSQTMTVNYGYTF.

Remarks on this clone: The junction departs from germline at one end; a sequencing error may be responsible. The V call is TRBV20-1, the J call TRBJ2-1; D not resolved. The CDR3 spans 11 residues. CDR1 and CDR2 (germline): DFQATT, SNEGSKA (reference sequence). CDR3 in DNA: TGCAGTGCGAGAGTAAGCGCTGAGCAGTTCTTC. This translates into CSARVSAEQFF.

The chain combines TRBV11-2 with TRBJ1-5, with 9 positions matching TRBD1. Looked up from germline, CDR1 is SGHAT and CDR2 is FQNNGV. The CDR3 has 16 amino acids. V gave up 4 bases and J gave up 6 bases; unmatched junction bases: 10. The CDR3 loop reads CASSSQGAGGGQPQHF. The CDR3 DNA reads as TGTGCCAGCAGCTCACAGGGGGCAGGGGGAGGTCAGCCCCAGCATTTT.

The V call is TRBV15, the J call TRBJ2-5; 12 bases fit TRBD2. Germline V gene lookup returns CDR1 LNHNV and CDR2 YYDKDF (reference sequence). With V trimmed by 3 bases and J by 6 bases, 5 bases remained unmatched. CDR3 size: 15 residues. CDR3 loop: CATSSLTSGRKTQYF. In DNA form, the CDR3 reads TGTGCCACCAGCAGCTTGACTAGCGGGAGAAAGACCCAGTACTTC.

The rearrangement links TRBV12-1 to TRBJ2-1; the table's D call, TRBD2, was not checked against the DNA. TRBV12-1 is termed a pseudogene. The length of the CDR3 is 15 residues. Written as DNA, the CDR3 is TGTGCCAGCAGCTTTGGGGGGACTACCTACAATGAGCAGTTCTTC. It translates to CASSFGGTTYNEQFF.

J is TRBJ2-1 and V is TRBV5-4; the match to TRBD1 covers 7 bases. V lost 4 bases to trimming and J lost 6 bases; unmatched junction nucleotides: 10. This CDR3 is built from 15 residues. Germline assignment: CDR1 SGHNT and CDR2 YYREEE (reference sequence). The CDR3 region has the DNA TGTGCCAGCAGCCTAATCATAGGGACAGCCAATGAGCAGTTCTTC. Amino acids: CASSLIIGTANEQFF.

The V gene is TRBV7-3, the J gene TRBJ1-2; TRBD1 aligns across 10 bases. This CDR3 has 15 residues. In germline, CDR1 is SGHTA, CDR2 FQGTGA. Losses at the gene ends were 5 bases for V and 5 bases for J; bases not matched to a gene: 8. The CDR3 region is CASSPTGTGDYGYTF. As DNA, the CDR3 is TGTGCCAGCAGCCCAACCGGGACAGGGGATTATGGCTACACCTTC.

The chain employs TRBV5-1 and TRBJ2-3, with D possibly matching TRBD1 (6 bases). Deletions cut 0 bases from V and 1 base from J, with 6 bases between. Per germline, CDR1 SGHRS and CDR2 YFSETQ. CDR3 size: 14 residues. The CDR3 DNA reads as TGCGCCAGCAGCTTGGACAGGGGCACAGATACGCAGTATTTT. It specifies CASSLDRGTDTQYF. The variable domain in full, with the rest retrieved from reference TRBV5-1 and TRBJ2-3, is KAGVTQTPRYLIKTRGQQVTLSCSPISGHRSVSWYQQTPGQGLQFLFEYFSETQRNKGNFPGRFSGRQFSNSRSEMNVSTLELGDSALYLCASSLDRGTDTQYFGPGTRLTVL.